This T cell receptor beta chain was observed in a study of metastatic and nonmetastatic thyroid tumors. Across the study: Repertoires were compared across blood and tumor or nodule tissue from malignant and benign thyroid patients.

V was trimmed by 1 base and J by 5 bases, leaving 15 bases between them. The CDR3 runs 16 residues. The germline gives CDR1 LGHNA, CDR2 YNFKEQ. No treatment had been given to any patient before thyroid surgery. Authors' analysis steps: Variation in CDR3 across clinicopathological groups served as the basis for constructing a distant-metastasis classifier in papillary thyroid cancer. Through MiXCR, TCRdb re-clonotyped the PCR reads. TCRdb's processing, not the authors', yielded these V and J calls. Here the sample spans about 14,000 clones, about 21% being singletons. Study conclusions and caveats: Significantly higher TCR beta diversity was reportedly seen in malignant thyroid tumors than benign nodules, in blood and tumor.

Many counts were recorded for this clone. As yet, its antigen is unknown. This TCR was sampled from a female donor with papillary thyroid cancer or a benign thyroid nodule (not recorded which). Some clones in this sample may be carry-over from other donors' samples. The sample taken for sequencing was blood. The chain couples TRBV4-2 to TRBJ2-1; D remains ambiguous. CDR3 bases: TGTGCCAGCAGCCAAGGGTCTCGGAGCCCCGACAATGAGCAGTTCTTC. This translates into CASSQGSRSPDNEQFF.